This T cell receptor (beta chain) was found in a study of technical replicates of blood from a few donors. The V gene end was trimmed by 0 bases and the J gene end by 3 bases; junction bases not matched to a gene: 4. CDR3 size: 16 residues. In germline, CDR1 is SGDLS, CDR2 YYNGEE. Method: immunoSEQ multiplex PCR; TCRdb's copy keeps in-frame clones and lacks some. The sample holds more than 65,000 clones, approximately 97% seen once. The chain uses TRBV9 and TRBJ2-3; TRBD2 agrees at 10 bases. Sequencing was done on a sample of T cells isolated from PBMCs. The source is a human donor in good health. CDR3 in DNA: TGTGCCAGCAGCGTAGATCCTAGCGGGAGAACAGATACGCAGTATTTT. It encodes CASSVDPSGRTDTQYF.